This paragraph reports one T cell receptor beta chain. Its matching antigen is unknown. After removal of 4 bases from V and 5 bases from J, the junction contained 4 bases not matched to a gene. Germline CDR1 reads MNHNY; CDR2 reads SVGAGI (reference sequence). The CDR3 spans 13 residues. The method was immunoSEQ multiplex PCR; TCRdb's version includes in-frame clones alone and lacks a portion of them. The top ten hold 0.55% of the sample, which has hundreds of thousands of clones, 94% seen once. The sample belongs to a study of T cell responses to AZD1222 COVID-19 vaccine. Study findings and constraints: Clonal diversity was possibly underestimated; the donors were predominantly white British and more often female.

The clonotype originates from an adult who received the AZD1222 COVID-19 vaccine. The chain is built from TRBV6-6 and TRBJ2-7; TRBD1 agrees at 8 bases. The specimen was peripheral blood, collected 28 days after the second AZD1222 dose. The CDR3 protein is CASSWTGQDEQYF. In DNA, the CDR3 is TGTGCCAGCAGTTGGACAGGGCAGGACGAGCAGTACTTC.